This T cell receptor beta chain was sequenced in a study of T cells in Graves' hyperthyroidism and ophthalmopathy. Overall study: Peripheral blood was drawn at first diagnosis, prior to all treatment. General observations from the study: Most thyroid clonotypes expanded above 0.001 were also detected in blood. The authors' 13 V-J model separated ophthalmopathy from stable hyperthyroidism.

This clonotype was detected many times. Its antigen is undetermined. V was pared by 0 bases and J by 0 bases, with 5 bases between. The CDR3 is 14 amino acids. The germline gives CDR1 MGHRA, CDR2 YSYEKL. Thyroid ultrasound and orbital computed tomography, with clinical symptoms and serum thyroxine and TRAb, informed diagnoses. Amplified regions were TCR beta CDR3 sequences from RNA transcripts. The HTBI set primed first-round TCR CDR3 RT-PCR. TCRdb passed the multiplex PCR reads through MiXCR, listing each CDR3 protein once. In the table there are 800,000 or so distinct CDR3 sequences, around 39% of which are singletons.

The clonotype was recovered from a man younger than 35 with Graves' hyperthyroidism. Sequencing was carried out using blood. The chain has TRBV4-1 and TRBJ1-2; D gene unclear. As DNA, the CDR3 is TGCGCCAGCAGCCAAGAACCAGCTAACTATGGCTACACCTTC. Amino acid sequence: CASSQEPANYGYTF.